The sequence of this T cell receptor beta chain was determined in a study of T cell repertoires in cytomegalovirus infection. Study details: Public TCR beta signature analysis indicated the presence of both CMV infection and matching HLA type. Study conclusions and caveats: The ex vivo response was dominated by HLA-C-restricted CMV-specific TCR beta clonotypes.

Trimming removed 3 bases from V and 7 bases from J, with 16 bases in between. Germline V gives CDR1 ENHRY, CDR2 SYGVKD. This CDR3 spans 14 amino acids. MiXCR, applied by TCRdb to the reads, yields one record per CDR3 protein. This table holds tens of thousands of distinct CDR3 sequences, approximately 3.6% found once. In its sample, this clonotype was seen many times. Its antigen is unknown. The clonotype comes from a human donor in good health (CMV status not recorded). Some clones in this sample may be carry-over from other donors' samples. The sample comprised PBMCs. This chain connects TRBV10-3 to TRBJ2-7; D might be TRBD1 (6 bases). CDR3 sequence reads: CAISDRPGHREQYF. CDR3 sequence (DNA): TGTGCCATCAGTGACCGACCGGGACACAGGGAGCAGTACTTC.